The 15 T cell receptor beta chains given below trace back to one sample, sequenced in a study of blood T cell repertoires in COVID-19. Only in-frame clones appear in the TCRdb table, and some are missing; sequencing was by immunoSEQ multiplex PCR. The profile shows 200,000 to 250,000 clones, around 84% of them singletons. The sample comprised peripheral blood. Receptor source: a man aged 45-60 years with acute or convalescent COVID-19.

V usage is TRBV28 and J usage is TRBJ1-1, with TRBD1 matching 8 bases. The germline gives CDR1 MDHEN, CDR2 SYDVKM. This CDR3 region has 11 residues. After removal of 10 bases from V and 5 bases from J, the junction contained 3 bases not matched to a gene. CDR3 loop: CATDRGTEAFF. The CDR3 bases are TGTGCCACCGACAGGGGTACTGAAGCTTTCTTT.

This chain joins TRBV7-2 and TRBJ1-5, with D tentatively TRBD1 (6 bases). Germline values: CDR1 SGHTA, CDR2 FQGNSA. V lost 1 base and J lost 3, with 13 bases in between. This CDR3 region has 16 residues. As DNA, the CDR3 is TGTGCCAGCAGCTTAGTTGGGTCAGGGGCCAATCAGCCCCAGCATTTT. Its protein product is CASSLVGSGANQPQHF.

This clone was recorded only once. V gene TRBV6-5 combines with J gene TRBJ2-1; 7 bases are a match to TRBD2. The CDR3 runs 15 residues. Per germline, CDR1 MNHEY and CDR2 SVGAGI. The ends lost 7 bases at V and 2 bases at J; junction bases unmatched: 8. The CDR3 DNA sequence: TGTGCCAGCATCTCCGGGGGGACCACCTACAATGAGCAGTTCTTC. Translation gives CASISGGTTYNEQFF.

CDR3 coding DNA: TGTGCCAGCAGCTCGAGACAGGGTCAAAATCAGCCCCAGCATTTT. It encodes CASSSRQGQNQPQHF. The chain recombines TRBV7-8 with TRBJ1-5; the match to TRBD1 covers 7 bases. The CDR3 spans 15 residues. J lost 4 bases, V lost 4 bases, and 7 bases had no gene match. The germline V gene has CDR1 SGHVS and CDR2 FQNEAQ.

The chain couples TRBV2 to TRBJ1-5; D not resolved. Germline V lookup: CDR1 SNHLY, CDR2 FYNNEI. The CDR3 length is 16 residues. Trimming removed 5 bases from V and 3 bases from J, with 17 bases in between. CDR3 nucleotide sequence: TGTGCCAGCAGTCGCCCCCCGGGATTCCCCAATCAGCCCCAGCATTTT. As protein: CASSRPPGFPNQPQHF.

This clone was counted a single time. The J gene is TRBJ1-2, the V gene TRBV3-1 (or the pseudogene TRBV3-2); 8 bases map to TRBD1. J was trimmed by 6 bases and V by 4 bases; bases with no gene match: 13. Germline V lookup: CDR1 LGHDT, CDR2 YNNKEL (reference sequence). The CDR3 length is 16 residues. The CDR3 sequence is CASSLIFQGAEDGYTF. CDR3 nucleotide sequence: TGTGCCAGCAGCCTTATATTTCAGGGGGCAGAAGATGGCTACACCTTC.

The rearrangement links TRBV6-1 to TRBJ1-5; weak D call: TRBD1 (5 bases). The germline gives CDR1 MNHNS, CDR2 SASEGT. The germline V and J ends were trimmed by 3 bases and 13 bases, with 16 bases remaining between them. The length of the CDR3 is 13 residues. DNA of the CDR3: TGTGCCAGCAGTGAGGGGCCTATCCTCAATCAGCATTTT. This codes for CASSEGPILNQHF.

The chain couples TRBV6-5 to TRBJ1-1, with a weak D call TRBD1 (6 bases). Germline V gene sequence: CDR1 MNHEY, CDR2 SVGAGI. V dropped 6 bases and J dropped 11 bases, with 19 bases sitting between them. CDR3 size: 13 residues. The CDR3 here is CASRRTRQDQAFF. As DNA, the CDR3 is TGTGCCAGCAGACGCACAAGACAGGATCAGGCTTTCTTT.

J is TRBJ1-4 and V is TRBV6-1, with TRBD1 identical over 12 bases. Germline V gene data show CDR1 as MNHNS and CDR2 as SASEGT. The CDR3 loop spans 18 amino acids. The ends lost 4 bases at V and 0 bases at J; junction bases unmatched: 6. The CDR3 sequence: CASSGRDRGRATNEKLFF. CDR3 in DNA: TGTGCCAGCAGTGGCCGGGACAGGGGGCGGGCAACTAATGAAAAACTGTTTTTT.

The gene calls are TRBV19 and TRBJ2-6; tentative D call: TRBD1 (6 bases). Looked up from germline, CDR1 is LNHDA and CDR2 is SQIVND (reference sequence). The CDR3 is 20 residues long. Trimming cost V 4 bases and J 4 bases, with 26 bases left between them. The DNA of the CDR3 is TGTGCCAGTAGTAGAGAGGGTGGCAGGGGTTTGCTTTCCGGGGCCAACGTCCTGACTTTC. Its translation: CASSREGGRGLLSGANVLTF. Full variable domain (missing parts from reference TRBV19 and TRBJ2-6): DGGITQSPKYLFRKEGQNVTLSCEQNLNHDAMYWYRQDPGQGLRLIYYSQIVNDFQKGDIAEGYSVSREKKESFPLTVTSAQKNPTAFYLCASSREGGRGLLSGANVLTFGAGSRLTVL.

DNA of the CDR3: TGCGCCAGCAGCGCGACCGGGAGCCTCCAAGAGACCCAGTACTTC. It translates to CASSATGSLQETQYF. The V call is TRBV5-1, the J call TRBJ2-5, with D tentatively TRBD2 (6 bases). This CDR3 is built from 15 residues. V lost 4 bases, J lost 1 base, and 14 bases lay in between. CDR1 SGHRS and CDR2 YFSETQ come from the germline V gene.

V usage is TRBV19 and J usage is TRBJ1-6; 8 nucleotides line up with TRBD1. The length of the CDR3 is 15 residues. The ends lost 4 bases at V and 7 bases at J; junction bases unmatched: 6. Germline V gives CDR1 LNHDA, CDR2 SQIVND (reference sequence). In DNA form, the CDR3 reads TGTGCCAGTAGTACCCAGGGGGCTAGGAATTCACCCCTCCACTTT. Protein sequence: CASSTQGARNSPLHF.

The rearrangement links TRBV4-1 to TRBJ1-3; D gene unclear. The CDR3 covers 16 residues. The germline V gene encodes CDR1 MGHRA and CDR2 YSYEKL. Between the trimmed V and J ends, which lost 0 bases and 0 bases, there was a span of 9 bases. CDR3 DNA: TGCGCCAGCAGCCAAGATGACATTATCTCTGGAAACACCATATATTTT. Amino acid sequence: CASSQDDIISGNTIYF.

V is TRBV6-1 and J is TRBJ2-7; D ambiguous. The ends were cut back, 0 bases at V and 4 bases at J, with 7 bases in the middle. Germline V gives CDR1 MNHNS, CDR2 SASEGT. The CDR3 totals 13 residues. The CDR3 nucleotides read TGTGCCAGCAGTGAAGCCCCTAGTTACGAGCAGTACTTC. As protein: CASSEAPSYEQYF.

CDR3: CASSEGLGSYNEQFF. The CDR3 DNA reads as TGTGCCAGCAGTGAAGGTCTAGGCTCCTACAATGAGCAGTTCTTC. The chain carries TRBV6-1 and TRBJ2-1; D remains ambiguous. The CDR3 spans 15 residues. Trimming shortened V by 1 base and J by 0 bases, and 7 bases separated the two germline ends. Germline V CDR1 and CDR2: MNHNS, SASEGT.